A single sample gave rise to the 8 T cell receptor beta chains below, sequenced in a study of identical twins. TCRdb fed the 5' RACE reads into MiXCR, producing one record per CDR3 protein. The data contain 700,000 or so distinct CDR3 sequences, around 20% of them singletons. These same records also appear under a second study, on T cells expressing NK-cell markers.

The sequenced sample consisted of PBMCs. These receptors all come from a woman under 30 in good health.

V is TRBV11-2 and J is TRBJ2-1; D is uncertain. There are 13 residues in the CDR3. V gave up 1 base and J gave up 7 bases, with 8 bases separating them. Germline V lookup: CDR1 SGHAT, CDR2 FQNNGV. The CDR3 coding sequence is TGTGCCAGCAGCTTAGTAGGGAAAAATGAGCAGTTCTTC. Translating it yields CASSLVGKNEQFF.

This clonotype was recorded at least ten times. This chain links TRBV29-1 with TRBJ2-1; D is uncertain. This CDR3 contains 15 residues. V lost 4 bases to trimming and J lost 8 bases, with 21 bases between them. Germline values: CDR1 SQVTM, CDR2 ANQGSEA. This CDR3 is CSVGGIGGIIDEQFF. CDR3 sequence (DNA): TGCAGCGTTGGAGGTATTGGCGGTATAATCGATGAGCAGTTCTTC.

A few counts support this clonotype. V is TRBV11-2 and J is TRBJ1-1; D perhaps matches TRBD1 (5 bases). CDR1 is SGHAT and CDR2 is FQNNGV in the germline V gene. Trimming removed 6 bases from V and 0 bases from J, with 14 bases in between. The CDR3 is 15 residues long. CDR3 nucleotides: TGTGCCAGCAGGCGAAGCTACAGGCTGAACACTGAAGCTTTCTTT. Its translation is CASRRSYRLNTEAFF.

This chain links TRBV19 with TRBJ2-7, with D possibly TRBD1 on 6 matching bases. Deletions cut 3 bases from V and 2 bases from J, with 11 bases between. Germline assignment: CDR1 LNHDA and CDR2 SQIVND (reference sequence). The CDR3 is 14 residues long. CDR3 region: CASSIGRGAYEQYF. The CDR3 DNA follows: TGTGCCAGTAGTATCGGCAGGGGAGCCTACGAGCAGTACTTC.

The CDR3 is CSASPSTVRGTDTQYF. In nucleotides, the CDR3 is TGCAGTGCTAGCCCCTCCACGGTGCGAGGCACAGATACGCAGTATTTT. The chain couples TRBV20-1 to TRBJ2-3; D gene ambiguous. Germline values: CDR1 DFQATT, CDR2 SNEGSKA (reference sequence). Trimming cost V 3 bases and J 1 base, with 17 bases left between them. This CDR3 contains 16 residues.

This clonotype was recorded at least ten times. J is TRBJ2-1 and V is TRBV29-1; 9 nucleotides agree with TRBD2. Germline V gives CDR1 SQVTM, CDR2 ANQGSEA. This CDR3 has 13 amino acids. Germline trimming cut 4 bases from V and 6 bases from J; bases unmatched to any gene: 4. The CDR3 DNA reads TGCAGCGTTGTCGCGGGAGGGGTCAATGAGCAGTTCTTC. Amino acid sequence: CSVVAGGVNEQFF.

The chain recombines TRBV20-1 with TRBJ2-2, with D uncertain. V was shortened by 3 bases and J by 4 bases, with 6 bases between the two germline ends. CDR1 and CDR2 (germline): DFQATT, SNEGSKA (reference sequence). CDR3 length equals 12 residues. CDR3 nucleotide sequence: TGCAGTGCTAGCTCGCCCACCGGGGAGCTGTTTTTT. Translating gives CSASSPTGELFF.

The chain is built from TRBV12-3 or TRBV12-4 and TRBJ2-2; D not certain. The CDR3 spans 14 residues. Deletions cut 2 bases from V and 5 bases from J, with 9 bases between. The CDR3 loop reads CASSLMEGTGELFF. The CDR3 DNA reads TGTGCCAGCAGTTTAATGGAAGGGACCGGGGAGCTGTTTTTT.